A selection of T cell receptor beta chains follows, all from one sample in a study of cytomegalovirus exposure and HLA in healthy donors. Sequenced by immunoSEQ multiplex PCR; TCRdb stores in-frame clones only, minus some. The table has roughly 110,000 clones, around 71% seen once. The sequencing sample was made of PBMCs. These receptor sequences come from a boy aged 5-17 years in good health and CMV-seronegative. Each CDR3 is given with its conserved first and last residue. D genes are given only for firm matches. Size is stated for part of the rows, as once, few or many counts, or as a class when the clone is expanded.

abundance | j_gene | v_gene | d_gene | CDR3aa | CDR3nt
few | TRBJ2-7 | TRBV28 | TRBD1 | CASSETGGVDDEQYF | TGTGCCAGCAGTGAAACAGGGGGCGTTGACGACGAGCAGTACTTC
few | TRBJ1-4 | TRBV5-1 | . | CASSLGQNEKLFF | TGCGCCAGCAGCTTGGGACAGAATGAAAAACTGTTTTTT
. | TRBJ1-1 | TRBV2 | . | CASRRGGPNTEAFF | TGTGCCAGCAGGAGGGGGGGTCCGAACACTGAAGCTTTCTTT
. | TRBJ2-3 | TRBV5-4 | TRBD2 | CASSLTRGGRTDTQYF | TGTGCCAGCAGCTTGACACGCGGGGGGCGCACAGATACGCAGTATTTT
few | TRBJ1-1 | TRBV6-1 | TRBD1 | CASSIRRQGDTEAFF | TGTGCCAGCAGTATCCGGCGGCAGGGGGACACTGAAGCTTTCTTT
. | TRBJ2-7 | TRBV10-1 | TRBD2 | CASSAGGISYEQYF | TGCGCCAGTTCAGCGGGAGGCATCTCCTACGAGCAGTACTTC
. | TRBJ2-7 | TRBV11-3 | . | CASSQDSSYEQYF | TGTGCCAGCAGCCAGGACAGTTCCTACGAGCAGTACTTC
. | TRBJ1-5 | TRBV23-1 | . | CASSQPGGGNNQPQHF | TGCGCCAGCAGTCAACCCGGGGGGGGTAACAATCAGCCCCAGCATTTT
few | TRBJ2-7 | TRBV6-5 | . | CASSRRSATYEQYF | TGTGCCAGCAGTCGACGGAGCGCGACCTACGAGCAGTACTTC
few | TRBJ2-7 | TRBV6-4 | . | CASSARAGASYEQYF | TGTGCCAGCAGTGCGAGGGCGGGCGCTTCCTACGAGCAGTACTTC
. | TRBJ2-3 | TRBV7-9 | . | CASIPLPLNRGDTQYF | TGTGCCAGCATCCCCCTCCCGCTTAACCGGGGAGATACGCAGTATTTT
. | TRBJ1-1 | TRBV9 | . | CASSVGREDSTEAFF | TGTGCCAGCAGCGTAGGGAGGGAGGATTCAACTGAAGCTTTCTTT
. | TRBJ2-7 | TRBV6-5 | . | CASSVSGWSEQYF | TGTGCCAGCAGCGTTTCGGGTTGGAGCGAGCAGTACTTC
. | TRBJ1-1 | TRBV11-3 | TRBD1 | CASSPRDRGRNTEAFF | TGTGCCAGCAGCCCCCGGGACAGGGGGCGGAACACTGAAGCTTTCTTT
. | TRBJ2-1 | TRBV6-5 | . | CASSPRGRSGGQFF | TGTGCCAGCAGCCCCCGGGGGAGGTCTGGGGGGCAGTTCTTC
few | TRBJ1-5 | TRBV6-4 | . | CASSLGRDQPQHF | TGTGCCAGCAGTTTGGGTCGGGATCAGCCCCAGCATTTT
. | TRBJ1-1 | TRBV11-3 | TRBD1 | CASSWAGTAIGAFF | TGTGCCAGCAGCTGGGCCGGGACAGCCATCGGGGCTTTCTTT
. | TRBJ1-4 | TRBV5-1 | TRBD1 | CASSRTGADEKLFF | TGCGCCAGCTCGAGGACAGGGGCGGATGAAAAACTGTTTTTT
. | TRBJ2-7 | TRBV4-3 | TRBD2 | CASSQAVSGGYHEQYF | TGCGCCAGCAGCCAAGCGGTCAGCGGGGGATACCACGAGCAGTACTTC
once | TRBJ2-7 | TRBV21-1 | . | CASSTLGGTGGYEQYF | TGTGCCAGCAGCACACTGGGGGGGACAGGGGGTTACGAGCAGTACTTC
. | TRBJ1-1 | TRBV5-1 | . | CASSLDTSNTEAFF | TGCGCCAGCAGCTTGGACACCTCGAACACTGAAGCTTTCTTT
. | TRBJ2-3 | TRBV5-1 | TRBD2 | CASSFPASGEEDTQYF | TGCGCCAGCAGCTTCCCCGCTAGCGGGGAGGAAGATACGCAGTATTTT
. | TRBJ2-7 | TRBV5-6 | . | CASSLFEANEQYF | TGTGCCAGCAGCCTCTTCGAGGCCAACGAGCAGTACTTC
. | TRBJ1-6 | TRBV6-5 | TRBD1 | CASTLTGSYNSPLHF | TGTGCCAGCACCTTGACAGGGTCCTATAATTCACCCCTCCACTTT
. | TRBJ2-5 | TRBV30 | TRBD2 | CAWGSGTIETQYF | TGTGCCTGGGGTAGCGGGACGATAGAGACCCAGTACTTC
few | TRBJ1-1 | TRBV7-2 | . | CASRAPGVTEAFF | TGTGCCAGCAGAGCCCCGGGGGTCACTGAAGCTTTCTTT
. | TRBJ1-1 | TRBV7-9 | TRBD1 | CASSSGEGAKNTEAFF | TGTGCCAGCAGCTCGGGAGAGGGGGCGAAAAACACTGAAGCTTTCTTT
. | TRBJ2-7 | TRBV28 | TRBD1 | CASTLWGTGGEQYF | TGTGCCAGCACTTTATGGGGGACAGGGGGTGAGCAGTACTTC
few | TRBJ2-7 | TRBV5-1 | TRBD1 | CASSLRTGSYEQYF | TGCGCCAGCAGCTTGCGGACAGGGTCCTACGAGCAGTACTTC
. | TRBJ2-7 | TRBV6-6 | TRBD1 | CASGTGTGSNEQYF | TGTGCCAGCGGGACCGGGACAGGGAGTAACGAGCAGTACTTC
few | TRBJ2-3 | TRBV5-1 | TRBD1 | CASSTGQGLETDTQYF | TGCGCCAGCAGCACCGGACAGGGGTTAGAGACAGATACGCAGTATTTT
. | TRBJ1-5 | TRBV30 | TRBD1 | CASRQGLDQPQHF | TGTGCCTCAAGACAGGGTCTGGATCAGCCCCAGCATTTT
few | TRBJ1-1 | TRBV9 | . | CASSDPRWGANTEAFF | TGTGCCAGCAGCGATCCAAGGTGGGGAGCGAACACTGAAGCTTTCTTT
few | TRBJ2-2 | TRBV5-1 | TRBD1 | CASSVDFPSYWGQVNTGELFF | TGCGCCAGCAGCGTAGACTTTCCTTCTTATTGGGGACAGGTCAACACCGGGGAGCTGTTTTTT
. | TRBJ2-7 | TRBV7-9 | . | CASTPMSSYEQYF | TGTGCCAGCACCCCCATGAGCTCCTACGAGCAGTACTTC
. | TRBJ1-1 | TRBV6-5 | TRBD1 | CASTAGQGGEAFF | TGTGCCAGCACTGCGGGACAGGGTGGTGAAGCTTTCTTT
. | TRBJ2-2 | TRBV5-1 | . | CASSLSLTVGELFF | TGCGCCAGCAGCTTGAGCTTGACAGTCGGGGAGCTGTTTTTT
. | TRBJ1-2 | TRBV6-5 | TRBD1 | CASSYNMGQGYGYTF | TGTGCCAGCAGTTACAACATGGGACAGGGGTATGGCTACACCTTC
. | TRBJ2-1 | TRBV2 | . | CASSEARHPRYNEQFF | TGTGCCAGCAGTGAAGCGCGCCATCCCCGCTACAATGAGCAGTTCTTC
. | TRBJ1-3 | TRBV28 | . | CASSLYKGVSGNTIYF | TGTGCCAGCAGTTTATATAAGGGAGTTAGTGGAAACACCATATATTTT
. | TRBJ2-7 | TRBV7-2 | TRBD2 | CASSRTAGDPYEQYF | TGTGCCAGCAGCAGAACGGCGGGGGACCCCTACGAGCAGTACTTC
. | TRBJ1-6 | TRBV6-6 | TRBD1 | CASSYGQGGSPLHF | TGTGCCAGCAGTTATGGACAGGGAGGTTCACCCCTCCACTTT
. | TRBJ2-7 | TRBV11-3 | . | CASSLGKSYEQYF | TGTGCCAGCAGCTTAGGTAAATCCTACGAGCAGTACTTC
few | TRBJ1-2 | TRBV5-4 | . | CASSSSTGNYGYTF | TGTGCCAGCAGCTCTTCGACGGGAAACTATGGCTACACCTTC
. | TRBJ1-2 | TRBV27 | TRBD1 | CASSNRTGRYGYTF | TGTGCCAGCAGTAACAGGACAGGCCGCTATGGCTACACCTTC
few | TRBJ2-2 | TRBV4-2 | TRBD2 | CASSLNSGRPNTGELFF | TGTGCCAGCAGCTTGAACAGCGGGAGGCCTAACACCGGGGAGCTGTTTTTT
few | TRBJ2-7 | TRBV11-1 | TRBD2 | CASSLEAGSSYEQYF | TGTGCCAGCAGCTTAGAAGCGGGAAGCTCCTACGAGCAGTACTTC
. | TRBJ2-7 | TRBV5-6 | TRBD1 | CASSSSPGQGHTF | TGTGCCAGCAGCTCGAGTCCGGGACAGGGCCACACATTC
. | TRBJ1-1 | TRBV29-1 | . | CSVVRVTGTEAFF | TGCAGCGTTGTTAGGGTAACGGGAACTGAAGCTTTCTTT
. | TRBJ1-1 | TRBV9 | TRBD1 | CASSVAGGISEAFF | TGTGCCAGCAGCGTAGCAGGGGGTATCTCTGAAGCTTTCTTT
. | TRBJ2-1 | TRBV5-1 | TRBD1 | CASSLLGQYNEQFF | TGCGCCAGCAGCCTCCTGGGACAGTACAATGAGCAGTTCTTC
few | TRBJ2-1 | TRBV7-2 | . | CASSPGLEGAHHEQFF | TGTGCCAGCAGCCCGGGACTCGAGGGGGCCCACCATGAGCAGTTCTTC